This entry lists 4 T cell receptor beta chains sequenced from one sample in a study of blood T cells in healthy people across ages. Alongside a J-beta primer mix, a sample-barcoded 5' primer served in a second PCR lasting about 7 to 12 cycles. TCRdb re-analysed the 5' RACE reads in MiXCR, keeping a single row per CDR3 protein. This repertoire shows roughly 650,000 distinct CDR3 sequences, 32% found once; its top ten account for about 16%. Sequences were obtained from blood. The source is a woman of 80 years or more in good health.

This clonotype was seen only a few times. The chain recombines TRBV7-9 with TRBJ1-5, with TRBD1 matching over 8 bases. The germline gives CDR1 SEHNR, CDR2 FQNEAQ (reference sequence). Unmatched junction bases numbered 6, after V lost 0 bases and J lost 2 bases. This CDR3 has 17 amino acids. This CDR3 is CASSLATGGTGNQPQHF. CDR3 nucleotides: TGTGCCAGCAGCTTAGCTACAGGGGGAACCGGCAATCAGCCCCAGCATTTT. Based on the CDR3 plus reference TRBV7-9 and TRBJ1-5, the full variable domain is DTGVSQNPRHKITKRGQNVTFRCDPISEHNRLYWYRQTLGQGPEFLTYFQNEAQLEKSRLLSDRFSAERPKGSFSTLEIQRTEQGDSAMYLCASSLATGGTGNQPQHFGDGTRLSIL.

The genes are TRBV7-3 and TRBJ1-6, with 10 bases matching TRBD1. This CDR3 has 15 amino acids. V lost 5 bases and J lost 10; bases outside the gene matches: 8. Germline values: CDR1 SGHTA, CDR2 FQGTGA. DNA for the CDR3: TGTGCCAGCAGCGATCAGGGACAGGGGAGGTCACCCCTCCACTTT. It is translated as CASSDQGQGRSPLHF. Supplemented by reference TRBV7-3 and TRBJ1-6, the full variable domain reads GAGVSQTPSNKVTEKGKYVELRCDPISGHTALYWYRQSLGQGPEFLIYFQGTGAADDSGLPNDRFFAVRPEGSVSTLKIQRTERGDSAVYLCASSDQGQGRSPLHFGNGTRLTVT.

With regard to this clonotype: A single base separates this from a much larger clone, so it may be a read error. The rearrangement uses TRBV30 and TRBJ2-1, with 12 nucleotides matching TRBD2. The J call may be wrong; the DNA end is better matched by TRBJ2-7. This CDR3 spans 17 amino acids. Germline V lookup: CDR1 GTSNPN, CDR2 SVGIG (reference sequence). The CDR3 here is CAWSPPLAGGPYNEQYF. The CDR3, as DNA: TGTGCCTGGAGTCCCCCACTAGCGGGGGGCCCCTACAATGAGCAGTACTTC.

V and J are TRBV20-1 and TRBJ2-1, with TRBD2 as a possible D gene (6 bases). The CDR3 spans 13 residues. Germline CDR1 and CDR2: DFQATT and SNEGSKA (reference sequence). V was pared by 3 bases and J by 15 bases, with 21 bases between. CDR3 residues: CSASDPSEPLRFF. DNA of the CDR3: TGCAGTGCTAGTGACCCTAGCGAGCCCCTTAGGTTCTTC.